The clone carrying this T cell receptor beta chain was observed many times. Its antigen is not known. This specimen comes from a study of CD8 T cells in ankylosing spondylitis. MiXCR, applied by TCRdb to the 5' RACE reads, yields one record per CDR3 protein. The sample has about 130,000 distinct CDR3 sequences, roughly 18% seen once; the top ten hold 25% to 40%. Whole-study findings and limits: What seemed typical of ankylosing spondylitis blood was a TCR beta motif built from about 8 highly homologous variants.

The clonotype originates from a male donor with ankylosing spondylitis. Sequencing input: blood, either unsorted or a sorted T cell fraction (not recorded which).

CDR3 loop: CSARDRTTNEKLFF. DNA of the CDR3: TGCAGTGCTAGAGACAGGACAACTAATGAAAAACTGTTTTTT. The chain recombines TRBV20-1 with TRBJ1-4; D not certain. Germline CDR1 reads DFQATT; CDR2 reads SNEGSKA (reference sequence). V shed 0 bases and J shed 0 bases, with 5 bases lying between them. The CDR3 is 14 residues long.